A selection of T cell receptor beta chains follows, all from one sample in a study of shared clonotypes between healthy human individuals. The table came from immunoSEQ multiplex PCR; TCRdb's copy has only in-frame clones and leaves some out. Among 90,000 to 100,000 clones, over 40% were seen once, and the ten largest hold about 16%. Input material: PBMCs. Receptor source: a middle-aged woman in good health. Some clones in this sample may be carry-over from other donors' samples. The CDR3 runs from the conserved cysteine through the conserved F or W. Each record gives: D gene, V gene, J gene, clone size, CDR3 DNA, CDR3 protein. The D gene is left open where the match is weak. Clone size is not always given. Where it is, it says once, few, many or a class for expanded clones.

TRBD1	TRBV29-1	TRBJ2-3	NA	TGCAGCGTTGATGGGTTTACAGGGGTAGATACGCAGTATTTT	CSVDGFTGVDTQYF
NA	TRBV27	TRBJ2-7	NA	TGTGCCAGCAGTTCCAGGGTGGGGGGCGAGCAGTACTTC	CASSSRVGGEQYF
NA	TRBV1	TRBJ2-5	many	TGCACCAGCAGCCAAGTCGGGACTGGACTAGCGGGACTTCGAACAGGGTGGGAGACCCAGTACTTC	CTSSQVGTGLAGLRTGWETQYF
TRBD2	TRBV5-1	TRBJ2-7	NA	TGCGCCAGCAGCTTGTGGTCTAGCGGGAGTGCCGTCTACGAGCAGTACTTC	CASSLWSSGSAVYEQYF
NA	TRBV29-1	TRBJ1-2	many	TGCAGCGTTGATATCATTGGGGGCTATGGCTACACCTTC	CSVDIIGGYGYTF
TRBD1	TRBV30	TRBJ2-5	NA	TGTGCCTGGGGGGACCTCGGGACAGGGTTGCAAGAGACCCAGTACTTC	CAWGDLGTGLQETQYF
TRBD2	TRBV5-1	TRBJ2-1	many	TGCGCCAGCAGCCTCACTAGCGGGAGTATAAATGGGCAGTTCTTC	CASSLTSGSINGQFF
TRBD2	TRBV4-3	TRBJ2-1	NA	TGCGCCAGCAGCCAAGAACCGACCGGGACTAGCTTGCAGTTCTTC	CASSQEPTGTSLQFF
TRBD2	TRBV7-2	TRBJ2-7	few	TGTGCCAGCAGCTCATTTACGACTAGCGGGAGGAACGAGCAGTACTTC	CASSSFTTSGRNEQYF
NA	TRBV27	TRBJ2-7	NA	TGTGCCAGCAGTGAGAACTACGAGCAGTACTTC	CASSENYEQYF
NA	TRBV7-6	TRBJ2-5	few	TGTGCCAGCACCCTAGGACGGGGTGGGGAGACCCAGTACTTC	CASTLGRGGETQYF
NA	TRBV30	TRBJ2-7	NA	TGTGCCTGGGCACGTCCCCGGCCGTCGGGCGAGCAGTACTTC	CAWARPRPSGEQYF
NA	TRBV18	TRBJ2-5	many	TGTGCCAGCTCACCTGATGAGACCCAGTACTTC	CASSPDETQYF
TRBD2	TRBV7-9	TRBJ2-5	NA	TGTGCCAGCAGCCTACTAGCGGGAGTAGAGACCCAGTACTTC	CASSLLAGVETQYF
NA	TRBV5-6	TRBJ1-3	NA	TGTGCCAGCAGCTTGTATGGGCTAGGAAACACCATATATTTT	CASSLYGLGNTIYF
NA	TRBV28	TRBJ2-1	many	TGTGCCAGCACCTTATGGGACAAATCCCCTGAGCAGTTCTTC	CASTLWDKSPEQFF
NA	TRBV28	TRBJ1-1	many	TGTGCCAGCAGTTTGGCGAACACTGAAGCTTTCTTT	CASSLANTEAFF
TRBD1	TRBV28	TRBJ2-1	few	TGTGCCAGCAGCTCGGGACAGGGAGGGGAGCAGTTCTTC	CASSSGQGGEQFF
NA	TRBV7-9	TRBJ1-1	few	TGTGCCAGCAGCTTAGGGGGGCCCTCGAACACTGAAGCTTTCTTT	CASSLGGPSNTEAFF
NA	TRBV7-7	TRBJ1-5	NA	TGTGCTAGCAGCGCCAACAGGGATCAGCCCCAGCACTTT	CASSANRDQPQHF
TRBD1	TRBV19	TRBJ1-2	few	TGTGCCAGTAGTAGAAGGACAGGACAGGGGTATGGCTACACCTTC	CASSRRTGQGYGYTF
TRBD1	TRBV28	TRBJ2-6	NA	TGTGCCAGCAGTTTCCAAGGACAGGGGGTTGCTGGGGCCAACGTCCTGACTTTC	CASSFQGQGVAGANVLTF
NA	TRBV7-8	TRBJ2-2	NA	TGTGCCAGCAGCACGGGACTCACGCCCGGGGAGCTGTTTTTT	CASSTGLTPGELFF
TRBD2	TRBV29-1	TRBJ2-3	NA	TGCAGCGTTGCTACTAGCGCTTCCACAGATACGCAGTATTTT	CSVATSASTDTQYF
NA	TRBV7-9	TRBJ1-3	many	TGTGCCAGCAGCCAACGAACAGGGTCAGGAAACACCATATATTTT	CASSQRTGSGNTIYF
TRBD1	TRBV28	TRBJ2-3	NA	TGTGCCAGCAGCCCCTTCGACAGGGCTGTTACAGATACGCAGTATTTT	CASSPFDRAVTDTQYF
NA	TRBV11-3	TRBJ1-1	NA	TGTGCCAGCAGCTCCCCTGAGTGGATTCGGGACACTGAAGCTTTCTTT	CASSSPEWIRDTEAFF
NA	TRBV27	TRBJ1-1	NA	TGTGCCAGCGTTCCGCGAACAGGAGCCTCCTTGAACACTGAAGCTTTCTTT	CASVPRTGASLNTEAFF
NA	TRBV11-2	TRBJ2-7	few	TGTGCCAGCAGCTTCCCCCCCCCAAACGGGAAGTACGAGCAGTACTTC	CASSFPPPNGKYEQYF
NA	TRBV19	TRBJ1-2	many	TGTGCCAGTATTAAGGACGGGGGTTCCTATGGCTACACCTTC	CASIKDGGSYGYTF
NA	TRBV27	TRBJ2-7	few	TGTGCCAGCCAGAAGGACCCTAACTACGAGCAGTACTTC	CASQKDPNYEQYF
TRBD1	TRBV7-9	TRBJ1-2	many	TGTGCCAGCAGCCCGACAGGGAATTTGGGTGGCTACACCTTC	CASSPTGNLGGYTF
TRBD1	TRBV5-1	TRBJ2-7	once	TGCGCCAGCAGCTCCGGGACAGGACTCTACGAGCAGTACTTC	CASSSGTGLYEQYF
NA	TRBV20-1	TRBJ2-1	NA	TGCAGTGCTAGTAAAGGACAGCAGTTCTTC	CSASKGQQFF
TRBD1	TRBV5-1	TRBJ2-7	NA	TGCGCCAGCAGCGTGGACAGGGGGAGCTCCTACGAGCAGTACTTC	CASSVDRGSSYEQYF
NA	TRBV2	TRBJ1-4	many	TGTGCCAGCAGTAGACAGCGGGATGAAAAACTGTTTTTT	CASSRQRDEKLFF
NA	TRBV28	TRBJ1-5	few	TGTGCCAGCAGTTTACGGAGCAATCAGCCCCAGCATTTT	CASSLRSNQPQHF
NA	TRBV30	TRBJ2-7	NA	TGTGCCTGGAGGTCACGGGGCTCCTACGAGCAGTACTTC	CAWRSRGSYEQYF
TRBD1	TRBV7-2	TRBJ1-1	few	TGTGCCAGCAGCTTAGCCCGACAGGGGACGGAAGCTTTCTTT	CASSLARQGTEAFF
NA	TRBV5-1	TRBJ2-5	many	TGCGCCAGCAGCTTGGCCAGGGTGTTGGGGCGGGAGACCCAGTACTTC	CASSLARVLGRETQYF